These 20 T cell receptor beta chains share one sample of origin, sequenced in a study of low-dose radiotherapy and immunotherapy resistance in tumors. Noted time point: before trial treatment. TRAV and TRBV primers primed cDNA for both TCRalpha and TCRbeta. Amplification, which lasted around 20 PCR cycles, used a constant-region primer and V-primer adapter to amplify TCRs. TCRdb analysed the reads with MiXCR anew, one entry per CDR3 protein. The sample consists of fewer than 95,000 distinct CDR3 sequences, 9.4% of them appearing once. Sequenced material: PBMCs, taken before treatment. The receptors originated from a male donor with prostate cancer.

This clonotype was seen ten or more times. V is TRBV6-5 and J is TRBJ1-2; 7 positions match TRBD1. The length of the CDR3 is 14 residues. The ends lost 1 base at V and 4 bases at J; junction bases unmatched: 3. The V gene's germline CDR1 is MNHEY and CDR2 SVGAGI. CDR3 in DNA: TGTGCCAGCAGTTACTTGACAGGGACCTATGGCTACACCTTC. Amino acid sequence: CASSYLTGTYGYTF.

This clonotype showed up many times. J is TRBJ2-1 and V is TRBV29-1; the D gene is possibly TRBD2 (6 bases). This CDR3 comprises 12 residues. Germline CDR1 reads SQVTM; CDR2 reads ANQGSEA. Trimming removed 7 bases from V and 5 bases from J, with 12 bases in between. The CDR3 loop is CSAERRDNEQFF. CDR3 coding DNA: TGCAGCGCTGAGAGGAGGGACAATGAGCAGTTCTTC.

This clonotype was observed at least ten times. The chain combines TRBV7-2 with TRBJ2-1; TRBD1 aligns across 11 bases. With 4 bases clipped from V and 2 bases from J, the junction kept 1 base outside the gene matches. The CDR3 contains 15 residues. Per germline, CDR1 SGHTA and CDR2 FQGNSA. The CDR3 sequence: CASSSGQGAYNEQFF. The CDR3 nucleotides are TGTGCCAGCAGCTCGGGACAGGGGGCCTACAATGAGCAGTTCTTC.

This clonotype was detected ten times or more. The chain uses TRBV6-2 or TRBV6-3 and TRBJ2-1; 14 bases align to TRBD2. The CDR3 consists of 19 residues. V gave up 5 bases and J gave up 0 bases; unmatched junction bases: 9. Germline CDR1 MNHEY, CDR2 SVGEGT. The CDR3 sequence is CASSPGTSGSLSSYNEQFF. The CDR3 region has the DNA TGTGCCAGCAGTCCCGGGACTAGCGGGAGCCTTAGCTCCTACAATGAGCAGTTCTTC.

This clonotype came up a few times. V and J are TRBV27 and TRBJ2-1; D is unclear. Germline CDR1 MNHEY, CDR2 SMNVEV (reference sequence). Between the trimmed V and J ends, which lost 3 bases and 2 bases, there was a span of 11 bases. This CDR3 has 15 amino acids. In DNA, the CDR3 is TGTGCCAGCAGTTTGGGTGATGGGGCCTACAATGAGCAGTTCTTC. Translation: CASSLGDGAYNEQFF.

This clonotype has a count of ten or more. V usage is TRBV7-2 and J usage is TRBJ2-7; D may correspond to TRBD1 or TRBD2 (6 bases each). Germline CDR1 reads SGHTA; CDR2 reads FQGNSA. V was cut by 5 bases and J by 6 bases, with 17 bases left in between. The CDR3 has 14 amino acids. The CDR3 nucleotides are TGTGCCAGCAGCCTCGACGGGGGCCCTACCGAGCAGTACTTC. This translates into CASSLDGGPTEQYF.

The table lists this clonotype with many counts. V usage is TRBV6-2 or TRBV6-3 and J usage is TRBJ2-7, with 8 bases identical to TRBD2. CDR1 is MNHEY and CDR2 is SVGEGT in the germline V gene. Trimming at V came to 8 bases and at J to 4 bases, leaving 10 bases not matched to a gene. The CDR3 runs 14 residues. The CDR3: CASAPERELYEQYF. Here the CDR3 DNA reads TGTGCCAGCGCACCGGAGCGGGAGTTGTACGAGCAGTACTTC.

This clonotype was detected many times. The J gene is TRBJ2-1, the V gene TRBV19; tentatively, D is TRBD2 (5 bases). Per germline, CDR1 LNHDA and CDR2 SQIVND (reference sequence). CDR3 length: 14 residues. Trimming took 5 bases from V and 6 from J, leaving 14 bases between them. DNA for the CDR3: TGTGCCAGTAGTTATAGGGAGTGGGGCAATGAGCAGTTCTTC. It yields the protein CASSYREWGNEQFF.

This clonotype was detected ten times or more. This sequence joins TRBV6-2 or TRBV6-3 and TRBJ1-5; no reliable D call. V lost 2 bases and J 3 bases, leaving 32 bases between the germline ends. Looked up from germline, CDR1 is MNHEY and CDR2 is SVGEGT. CDR3 length: 22 amino acids. DNA of the CDR3: TGTGCCAGCAGTTACCGAATCGGATACAGAGGTGAAGAGCGGTATCCCAATCAGCCCCAGCATTTT. Translation: CASSYRIGYRGEERYPNQPQHF.

Ten or more counts support this clonotype. The DNA is left out, because the CDR3 cannot be placed on it with certainty; the CDR3 is given as TCRdb lists it. The V gene is TRBV30, the J gene TRBJ2-1; the table names TRBD2, a call not compared with the DNA. In germline, CDR1 is GTSNPN, CDR2 SVGIG (reference sequence). The CDR3 adds up to 13 amino acids, both ends counted. The CDR3 spells CAWAPGTSGRAFF.

This clonotype was seen at least ten times. The rearrangement uses TRBV10-3 and TRBJ1-5, with TRBD1 matching 9 bases. J was trimmed by 6 bases and V by 10 bases; bases with no gene match: 7. Germline values: CDR1 ENHRY, CDR2 SYGVKD. The CDR3 sequence is 13 residues long. For the CDR3, the DNA is TGTGCCAGCGGACAGGGGCCGAGTCAGCCCCAGCATTTT. Protein sequence: CASGQGPSQPQHF.

This clonotype has a handful of counts. A far larger clone is only one base removed, so a read error is likely. The CDR3 protein is CASREPGTEAFF. The CDR3 coding sequence is TGTGCCAGCCGGGAGCCAGGCACTGAAGCTTTCTTT. The V call is TRBV6-7, the J call TRBJ1-1, with unresolved D. TRBV6-7 is marked as an open reading frame, function uncertain. Trimming shortened V by 8 bases and J by 4 bases, and 11 bases separated the two germline ends. This CDR3 is 12 amino acids long.

The table lists this clonotype with a few counts. V gene TRBV20-1 combines with J gene TRBJ2-2; TRBD2 matches at 9 bases. V trimming: 6 bases; J trimming: 4 bases; junction bases outside the gene matches: 9. The CDR3 consists of 15 residues. Per germline, CDR1 DFQATT and CDR2 SNEGSKA (reference sequence). The CDR3 DNA sequence: TGCAGTGCCGTTAGCGGGAGCGCAATCACCGGGGAGCTGTTTTTT. Translated, it gives CSAVSGSAITGELFF.

This clonotype has ten or more counts. V usage is TRBV29-1 and J usage is TRBJ1-1; D is ambiguous. Germline CDR1 reads SQVTM; CDR2 reads ANQGSEA. The ends were cut back, 6 bases at V and 0 bases at J, with 2 bases in the middle. This CDR3 has 10 residues. The CDR3 sequence: CSVMNTEAFF. The CDR3 DNA reads as TGCAGCGTAATGAACACTGAAGCTTTCTTT.

This clonotype has a count of ten or more. The V and J genes are TRBV5-1 and TRBJ1-6; D ambiguous. CDR1 is SGHRS, CDR2 YFSETQ, per germline. The CDR3 covers 15 residues. Trimming cost V 0 bases and J 7 bases, with 11 bases left between them. The CDR3, as DNA: TGCGCCAGCAGCTTGGATGTCGGAGGAAATTCACCCCTCCACTTT. It codes for CASSLDVGGNSPLHF.

This clonotype was observed a few times. This chain connects TRBV20-1 to TRBJ1-2; the D is unclear. Trimming removed 5 bases from V and 13 bases from J, with 20 bases in between. The CDR3 is 12 amino acids. CDR1 is DFQATT and CDR2 is SNEGSKA in the germline V gene (reference sequence). CDR3 sequence reads: CSACDGNPCLTF. For the CDR3, the DNA is TGCAGTGCTTGCGACGGGAACCCCTGTCTCACCTTC.

This clonotype appeared many times. This sequence joins TRBV9 and TRBJ2-7; tentatively, D is TRBD2 (6 bases). Germline V gene data show CDR1 as SGDLS and CDR2 as YYNGEE. V was trimmed by 4 bases and J by 0 bases, leaving 14 bases between them. The CDR3 consists of 15 residues. The CDR3 nucleotides are TGTGCCAGCAGCCTTGGGACTGTCAGCTCCTACGAGCAGTACTTC. It translates to CASSLGTVSSYEQYF.

This clonotype was seen ten or more times. The CDR3 nucleotides are TGTGCCAGCAGCCCCCGGGCGTCTCCGCAGGGACTGTTTTTT. This translates into CASSPRASPQGLFF. The chain employs TRBV9 and TRBJ1-4, with a tentative D call TRBD1 (5 bases). Trimming cost V 4 bases and J 13 bases, with 20 bases left between them. The V gene's germline CDR1 is SGDLS and CDR2 YYNGEE. This CDR3 region has 14 residues.

This clonotype occurred many times. The chain links TRBV5-1 to TRBJ2-7; the D is unclear. Trimming took off 0 bases at V and 3 bases at J, with 10 bases between the two ends. Germline values: CDR1 SGHRS, CDR2 YFSETQ. This CDR3 spans 14 amino acids. CDR3 nucleotide sequence: TGCGCCAGCAGCTTGGCCCCCGATATCTACGAGCAGTACTTC. Amino acids: CASSLAPDIYEQYF. Based on the CDR3 plus reference TRBV5-1 and TRBJ2-7, the full variable domain is KAGVTQTPRYLIKTRGQQVTLSCSPISGHRSVSWYQQTPGQGLQFLFEYFSETQRNKGNFPGRFSGRQFSNSRSEMNVSTLELGDSALYLCASSLAPDIYEQYFGPGTRLTVT.

This clonotype was detected ten times or more. The CDR3 DNA is TGTGCCAGTAGTTCGGGTAGGAACACCGGGGAGCTGTTTTTT. This translates into CASSSGRNTGELFF. The chain uses TRBV19 and TRBJ2-2; no definite D call. CDR1 is LNHDA and CDR2 is SQIVND in the germline V gene (reference sequence). The CDR3 is 14 residues long. Between the trimmed V and J ends, which lost 5 bases and 1 base, there was a span of 8 bases.